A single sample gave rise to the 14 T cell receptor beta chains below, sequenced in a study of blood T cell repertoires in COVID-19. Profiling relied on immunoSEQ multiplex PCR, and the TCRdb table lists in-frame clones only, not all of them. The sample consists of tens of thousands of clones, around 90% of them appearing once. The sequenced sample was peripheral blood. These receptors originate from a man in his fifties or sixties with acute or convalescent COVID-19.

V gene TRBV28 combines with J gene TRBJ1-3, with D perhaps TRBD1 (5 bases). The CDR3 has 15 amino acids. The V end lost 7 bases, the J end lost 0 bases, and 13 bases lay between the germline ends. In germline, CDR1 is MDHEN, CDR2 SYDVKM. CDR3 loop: CASTWGRDSGNTIYF. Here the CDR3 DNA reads TGTGCCAGCACCTGGGGGAGGGACTCTGGAAACACCATATATTTT.

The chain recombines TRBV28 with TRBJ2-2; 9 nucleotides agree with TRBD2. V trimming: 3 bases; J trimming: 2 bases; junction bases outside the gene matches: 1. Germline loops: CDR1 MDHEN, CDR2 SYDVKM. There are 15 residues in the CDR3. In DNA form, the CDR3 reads TGTGCCAGCAGTTTTAGCGGGAGAAACACCGGGGAGCTGTTTTTT. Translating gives CASSFSGRNTGELFF.

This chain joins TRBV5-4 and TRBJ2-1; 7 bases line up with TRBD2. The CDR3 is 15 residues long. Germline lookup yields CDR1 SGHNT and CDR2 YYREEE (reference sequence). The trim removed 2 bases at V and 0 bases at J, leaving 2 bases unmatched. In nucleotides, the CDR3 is TGTGCCAGCAGCTTAGCGGGAAGCTCCTACAATGAGCAGTTCTTC. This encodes CASSLAGSSYNEQFF.

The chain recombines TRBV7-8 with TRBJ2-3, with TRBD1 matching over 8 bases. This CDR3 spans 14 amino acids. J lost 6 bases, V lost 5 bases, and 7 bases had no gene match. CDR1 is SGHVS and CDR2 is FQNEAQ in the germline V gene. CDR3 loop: CASSQRTGTDTQYF. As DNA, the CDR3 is TGTGCCAGCAGCCAGAGGACAGGGACGGATACGCAGTATTTT. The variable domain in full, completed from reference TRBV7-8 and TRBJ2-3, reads GAGVSQSPRYKVAKRGQDVALRCDPISGHVSLFWYQQALGQGPEFLTYFQNEAQLDKSGLPSDRFFAERPEGSVSTLKIQRTQQEDSAVYLCASSQRTGTDTQYFGPGTRLTVL.

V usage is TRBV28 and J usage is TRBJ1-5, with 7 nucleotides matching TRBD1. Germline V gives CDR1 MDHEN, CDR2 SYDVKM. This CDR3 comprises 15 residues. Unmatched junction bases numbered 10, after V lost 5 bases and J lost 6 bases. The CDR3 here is CASSPGRGPIQPQHF. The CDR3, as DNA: TGTGCCAGCAGTCCCGGGAGGGGGCCTATTCAGCCCCAGCATTTT.

CDR3 sequence reads: CASSFMGDEQFF. The CDR3 DNA is TGTGCCAGCAGCTTTATGGGAGATGAGCAGTTCTTC. This chain connects TRBV11-3 to TRBJ2-1; perhaps TRBD2 as D (5 bases). Per germline, CDR1 SGHNT and CDR2 YENEEA. CDR3 length: 12 amino acids. Trimming pared 3 bases from V and 8 bases from J, leaving 8 bases between.

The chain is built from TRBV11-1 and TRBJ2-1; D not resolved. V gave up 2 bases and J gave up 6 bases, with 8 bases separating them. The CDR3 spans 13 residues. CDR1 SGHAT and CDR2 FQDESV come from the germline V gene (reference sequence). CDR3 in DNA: TGTGCCAGCAGCTTATTGGGCCGCAATGAGCAGTTCTTC. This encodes CASSLLGRNEQFF. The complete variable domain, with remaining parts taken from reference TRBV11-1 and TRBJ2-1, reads EAEVAQSPRYKITEKSQAVAFWCDPISGHATLYWYRQILGQGPELLVQFQDESVVDDSQLPKDRFSAERLKGVDSTLKIQPAELGDSAMYLCASSLLGRNEQFFGPGTRLTVL.

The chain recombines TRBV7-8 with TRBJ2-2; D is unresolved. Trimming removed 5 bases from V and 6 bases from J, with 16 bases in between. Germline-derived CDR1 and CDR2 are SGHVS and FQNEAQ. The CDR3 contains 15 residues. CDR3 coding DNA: TGTGCCAGCAGCGCAGGCCCGTCCGTCCCCGGGGAGCTGTTTTTT. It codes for CASSAGPSVPGELFF.

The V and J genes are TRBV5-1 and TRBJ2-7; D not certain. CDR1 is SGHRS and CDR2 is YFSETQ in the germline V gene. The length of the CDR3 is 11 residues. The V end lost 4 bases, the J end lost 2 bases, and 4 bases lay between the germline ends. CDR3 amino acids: CASSNTYEQYF. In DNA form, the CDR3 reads TGCGCCAGCAGCAACACCTACGAGCAGTACTTC.

As DNA, the CDR3 is TGTGCCAGCAGCCCTACTAGAATAAGTGGGGCCAACGTCCTGACTTTC. Protein sequence: CASSPTRISGANVLTF. This chain connects TRBV6-2 or TRBV6-3 to TRBJ2-6; maybe TRBD2 (5 bases). The germline CDR1 and CDR2 sequences are MNHEY and SVGEGT. The CDR3 runs 16 residues. The ends were cut back, 6 bases at V and 3 bases at J, with 15 bases in the middle.

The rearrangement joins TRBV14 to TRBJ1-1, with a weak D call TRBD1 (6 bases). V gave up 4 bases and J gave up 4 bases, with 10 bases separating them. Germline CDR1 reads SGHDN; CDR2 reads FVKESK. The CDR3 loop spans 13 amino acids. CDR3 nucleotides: TGTGCCAGCAGCCCCAACAGGGCCACTGAAGCTTTCTTT. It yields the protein CASSPNRATEAFF.

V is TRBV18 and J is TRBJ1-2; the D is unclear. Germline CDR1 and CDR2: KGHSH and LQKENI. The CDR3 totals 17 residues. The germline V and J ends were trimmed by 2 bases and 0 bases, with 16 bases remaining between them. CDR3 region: CASSPTAARDTNYGYTF. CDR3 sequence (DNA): TGTGCCAGCTCACCAACAGCGGCTCGAGACACTAACTATGGCTACACCTTC.

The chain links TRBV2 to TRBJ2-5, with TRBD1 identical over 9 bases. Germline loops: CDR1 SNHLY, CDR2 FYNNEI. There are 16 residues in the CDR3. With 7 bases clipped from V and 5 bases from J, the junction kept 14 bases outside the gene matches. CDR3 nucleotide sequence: TGTGCCAGCACCCGAACCCAGACAGGGGGTGGGGAGACCCAGTACTTC. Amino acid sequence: CASTRTQTGGGETQYF.

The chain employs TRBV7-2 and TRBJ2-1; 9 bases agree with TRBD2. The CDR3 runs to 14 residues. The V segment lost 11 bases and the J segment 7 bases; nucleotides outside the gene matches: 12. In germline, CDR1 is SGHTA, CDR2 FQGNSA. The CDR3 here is CASARTSVGNEQFF. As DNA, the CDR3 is TGTGCCTCAGCGAGGACTAGCGTAGGGAATGAGCAGTTCTTC.